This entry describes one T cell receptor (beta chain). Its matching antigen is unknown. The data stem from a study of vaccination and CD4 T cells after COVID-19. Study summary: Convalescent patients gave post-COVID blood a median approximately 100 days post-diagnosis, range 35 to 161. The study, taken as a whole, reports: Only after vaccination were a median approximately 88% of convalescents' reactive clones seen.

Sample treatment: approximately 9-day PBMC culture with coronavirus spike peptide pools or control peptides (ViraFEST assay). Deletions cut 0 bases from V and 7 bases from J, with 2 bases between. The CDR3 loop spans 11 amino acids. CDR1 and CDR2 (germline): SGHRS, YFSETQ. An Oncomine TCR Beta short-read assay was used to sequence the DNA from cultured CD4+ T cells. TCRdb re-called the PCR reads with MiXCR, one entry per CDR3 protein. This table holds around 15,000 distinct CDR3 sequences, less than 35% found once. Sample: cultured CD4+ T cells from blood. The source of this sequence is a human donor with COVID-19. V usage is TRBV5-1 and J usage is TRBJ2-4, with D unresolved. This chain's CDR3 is CASSLENIQYF. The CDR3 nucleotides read TGCGCCAGCAGCTTGGAGAACATTCAGTACTTC.